This T cell receptor beta chain was sequenced in a study of blood T cell repertoires in COVID-19. Study information: COVID-19 samples from acute and convalescent phases originated in the United States, Italy and Spain. Nucleic acid was either cDNA or gDNA, and it came from T cells, B-cell-depleted T cells, or PBMCs.

Study processing details: Quantification of nucleated cells was approximated via reference gene primer amplification. Profiling relied on immunoSEQ multiplex PCR, and the TCRdb table lists in-frame clones only, not all of them. V, J and clone size reflect that table, while D and trimming were determined from the DNA. The profile shows some 150,000 clones, 65% to 90% of them singletons. V was pared by 4 bases and J by 4 bases, with 19 bases between. Germline V gene data show CDR1 as MGHRA and CDR2 as YSYEKL. The CDR3 runs to 16 residues. The clonotype comes from a man in his fifties with acute or convalescent COVID-19. The chain uses TRBV4-1 and TRBJ1-2; D is perhaps TRBD1 (6 bases). Source material: peripheral blood. For the CDR3, the DNA is TGCGCCAGCAGCCCGTCCGAGGGGGATGGAGTCTATGGCTACACCTTC. Translating gives CASSPSEGDGVYGYTF.